The 24 T cell receptor beta chains in this list originate from one sample, sequenced in a study of CD4+ T cells in melanoma. The data were produced by immunoSEQ multiplex PCR, yet TCRdb's version contains in-frame clones alone and is incomplete. The data show around 19,000 clones, approximately 81% seen once. The sequenced material came from cells from a culture (not recorded whether cultured in vitro). The receptors shown here come from a human donor with melanoma.

The CDR3, as DNA: TGTGCCAGCAGCCTCAGCGGAGGCGGGGGTTCACCCCTCCACTTT. Its protein is CASSLSGGGGSPLHF. The chain couples TRBV7-3 to TRBJ1-6; a weak D match, TRBD1 (5 bases). CDR1 SGHTA and CDR2 FQGTGA come from the germline V gene. V shed 5 bases and J shed 9 bases, with 17 bases lying between them. The CDR3 consists of 15 residues.

In this sample, this clone turned up once. The chain is built from TRBV5-1 and TRBJ1-2, with 7 nucleotides matching TRBD1. The CDR3 totals 15 residues. The junction had 6 bases not matched to a gene; V was cut back by 4 bases and J by 0 bases. Germline CDR1 SGHRS, CDR2 YFSETQ. In DNA, the CDR3 is TGCGCCAGCAGCCCGCCGGGACAGACTAACTATGGCTACACCTTC. This gives the protein CASSPPGQTNYGYTF.

The genes are TRBV19 and TRBJ2-1; D is unresolved. CDR1 and CDR2 from the germline V gene are LNHDA and SQIVND (reference sequence). This CDR3 region has 12 residues. V was clipped by 10 bases and J by 7 bases, with 14 bases between them. CDR3 DNA: TGTGCCACCGCCCCGAACCTGAATGAGCAGTTCTTC. Amino acid sequence: CATAPNLNEQFF.

The chain couples TRBV5-6 to TRBJ2-5, with D perhaps given as TRBD1 or TRBD2 (5 bases each). CDR1 is SGHDT, CDR2 YYEEEE, per germline. Trimming took off 2 bases at V and 5 bases at J, with 19 bases between the two ends. The CDR3 has 16 residues. CDR3 loop: CASSFKWDPIDETQYF. CDR3 nucleotides: TGTGCCAGCAGCTTCAAGTGGGACCCAATCGATGAGACCCAGTACTTC.

The chain is built from TRBV5-1 and TRBJ1-2; D may be TRBD1 (5 bases). Germline V lookup: CDR1 SGHRS, CDR2 YFSETQ. V lost 4 bases to trimming and J lost 1 base, with 20 bases between them. The CDR3 runs 17 residues. The CDR3 loop reads CASSRGLDTTFNYGYTF. Here the CDR3 DNA reads TGCGCCAGCAGCCGTGGGTTGGACACCACCTTTAACTATGGCTACACCTTC.

The gene calls are TRBV5-1 and TRBJ1-1; D gene unclear. Germline CDR1 reads SGHRS; CDR2 reads YFSETQ. V was shortened by 0 bases and J by 0 bases, with 12 bases between the two germline ends. There are 16 residues in the CDR3. The CDR3 loop is CASSLAVSRVNTEAFF. DNA for the CDR3: TGCGCCAGCAGCTTGGCCGTTTCCCGGGTGAACACTGAAGCTTTCTTT.

The chain joins TRBV9 to TRBJ2-7, with D perhaps matching TRBD1 (5 bases). V was pared by 3 bases and J by 3 bases, with 7 bases between. There are 12 residues in the CDR3. CDR1 is SGDLS, CDR2 YYNGEE, per germline. The DNA for the CDR3 is TGTGCCAGCAGCGCCCAGGGCTACGAGCAGTACTTC. It specifies CASSAQGYEQYF.

This clone appeared a single time. The genes are TRBV4-1 and TRBJ1-5; D is uncertain. Germline assignment: CDR1 MGHRA and CDR2 YSYEKL. V lost 10 bases to trimming and J lost 1 base, with 14 bases between them. The CDR3 extends over 14 amino acids. CDR3 DNA sequence: TGCGCCACAGGCCCTCCGGGGAGCAATCAGCCCCAGCATTTT. This codes for CATGPPGSNQPQHF.

The chain uses TRBV4-2 and TRBJ2-4; D is uncertain. Per germline, CDR1 LGHNA and CDR2 YNFKEQ. V gave up 0 bases and J gave up 0 bases, with 9 bases separating them. This CDR3 is 16 amino acids long. CDR3 amino acids: CASSQDGELAKNIQYF. As DNA, the CDR3 is TGTGCCAGCAGCCAAGATGGGGAACTAGCCAAAAACATTCAGTACTTC.

This clone is a singleton in its sample. This chain connects TRBV28 to TRBJ1-1; 7 bases line up with TRBD1. The V and J ends lost 6 bases and 1 base, in that order; junction bases with no gene match: 11. The CDR3 has 16 residues. Per the germline V gene, CDR1 is MDHEN and CDR2 is SYDVKM. The CDR3, as DNA: TGTGCCAGCAGCTTAACAGGGGTTCTGACGAACACTGAAGCTTTCTTT. Residues: CASSLTGVLTNTEAFF.

The rearrangement joins TRBV5-1 to TRBJ1-2, with D unresolved. The CDR3 runs to 15 residues. CDR1 and CDR2 from the germline V gene are SGHRS and YFSETQ. The germline V and J ends were trimmed by 0 bases and 0 bases, with 9 bases remaining between them. CDR3 sequence reads: CASSLVAGANYGYTF. In DNA, the CDR3 is TGCGCCAGCAGCTTGGTTGCAGGTGCTAACTATGGCTACACCTTC.

The chain is built from TRBV4-1 and TRBJ1-1, with a weak D call TRBD1 (6 bases). Germline-derived CDR1 and CDR2 are MGHRA and YSYEKL. The CDR3 has 13 residues. Deletions cut 7 bases from V and 2 bases from J, with 11 bases between. CDR3 nucleotide sequence: TGCGCCAGCACCAAGGACAGTAACACTGAAGCTTTCTTT. It yields the protein CASTKDSNTEAFF.

The DNA of the CDR3 is TGTGCCAGCAGCTTAACCCCGAGCACATATGGCTACACCTTC. Translation: CASSLTPSTYGYTF. The J gene is TRBJ1-2, the V gene TRBV7-9; no reliable D call. This CDR3 has 14 residues. The V gene lost 2 bases and the J gene lost 5 bases, with 12 bases spanning the gap. CDR1 and CDR2 (germline): SEHNR, FQNEAQ (reference sequence).

This clone was observed a few times. V gene TRBV10-3 combines with J gene TRBJ1-1; tentative D call: TRBD1 (5 bases). Germline V gene lookup returns CDR1 ENHRY and CDR2 SYGVKD. V was clipped by 3 bases and J by 2 bases, with 10 bases between them. The CDR3 runs 14 residues. Here the CDR3 reads CAISERGGNTEAFF. CDR3 nucleotides: TGTGCCATCAGTGAACGGGGCGGCAACACTGAAGCTTTCTTT.

In DNA, the CDR3 is TGTGCCAGCAGCACTCTAGCGGGAGGTTACAATGAGCAGTTCTTC. Translating gives CASSTLAGGYNEQFF. This rearrangement joins TRBV2 to TRBJ2-1; TRBD2 aligns across 11 bases. Germline CDR1 SNHLY, CDR2 FYNNEI. This CDR3 spans 15 amino acids. After removal of 6 bases from V and 4 bases from J, the junction contained 5 bases not matched to a gene. Based on the CDR3 plus reference TRBV2 and TRBJ2-1, the full variable domain is EPEVTQTPSHQVTQMGQEVILRCVPISNHLYFYWYRQILGQKVEFLVSFYNNEISEKSEIFDDQFSVERPDGSNFTLKIRSTKLEDSAMYFCASSTLAGGYNEQFFGPGTRLTVL.

This rearrangement joins TRBV19 to TRBJ2-7; 9 nucleotides align to TRBD1. Germline CDR1 and CDR2: LNHDA and SQIVND (reference sequence). With 4 bases clipped from V and 2 bases from J, the junction kept 3 bases outside the gene matches. The CDR3 has 14 amino acids. CDR3 in DNA: TGTGCCAGTAGTACTGGGACAGGGACCTACGAGCAGTACTTC. Protein: CASSTGTGTYEQYF.

This clone was recorded once. This sequence joins TRBV30 and TRBJ2-1; TRBD2 matches 7 bases. Germline lookup yields CDR1 GTSNPN and CDR2 SVGIG (reference sequence). Trimming took 5 bases from V and 4 from J; bases not matched to a gene: 5. The CDR3 runs to 13 residues. In DNA, the CDR3 is TGTGCCTGGTCACCGGGGGGTTACAATGAGCAGTTCTTC. Translated, it gives CAWSPGGYNEQFF.

The rearrangement links TRBV5-1 to TRBJ2-3; D may be TRBD1 (6 bases). Trimming shortened V by 1 base and J by 0 bases, and 12 bases separated the two germline ends. The germline V gene has CDR1 SGHRS and CDR2 YFSETQ. CDR3 length equals 16 residues. CDR3 nucleotides: TGCGCCAGCAGCTTGATGGGGGCAGAAAGCACAGATACGCAGTATTTT. Translating it yields CASSLMGAESTDTQYF.

This chain uses TRBV7-9 with TRBJ1-1; D not resolved. Germline lookup yields CDR1 SEHNR and CDR2 FQNEAQ (reference sequence). This CDR3 has 12 residues. With 5 bases removed from V and 3 bases from J, the gap between germline ends came to 7 bases. Here the CDR3 DNA reads TGTGCCAGCAGCCTCCATTACACTGAAGCTTTCTTT. Its translation: CASSLHYTEAFF.

The chain has TRBV9 and TRBJ2-1; 13 nucleotides match TRBD2. The V and J ends lost 0 bases and 10 bases, in that order; junction bases with no gene match: 4. Germline V gives CDR1 SGDLS, CDR2 YYNGEE. This CDR3 comprises 15 residues. The CDR3 DNA reads as TGTGCCAGCAGCGTAGCGACGACTAGCGGGGGGGAGCAGTTCTTC. This encodes CASSVATTSGGEQFF.

This chain connects TRBV7-2 to TRBJ2-1; 11 nucleotides line up with TRBD2. After removal of 4 bases from V and 5 bases from J, the junction contained 4 bases not matched to a gene. Germline V gene sequence: CDR1 SGHTA, CDR2 FQGNSA. This CDR3 spans 15 amino acids. Here the CDR3 reads CASSWTSGLNNEQFF. The CDR3 nucleotides read TGTGCCAGCAGCTGGACTAGCGGGCTGAACAATGAGCAGTTCTTC.

The V and J genes are TRBV7-3 and TRBJ2-2; D ambiguous. The germline V and J ends were trimmed by 1 base and 6 bases, with 9 bases remaining between them. The CDR3 has 14 amino acids. Germline loops: CDR1 SGHTA, CDR2 FQGTGA. CDR3 in amino acids: CASSLIHGAGELFF. Here the CDR3 DNA reads TGTGCCAGCAGCTTAATTCATGGGGCCGGGGAGCTGTTTTTT.

The rearrangement links TRBV12-5 to TRBJ2-6; D is possibly TRBD1 (5 bases). The CDR3 runs to 18 residues. The ends were cut back, 4 bases at V and 5 bases at J, with 21 bases in the middle. Germline loops: CDR1 LGHNT, CDR2 FRNRAP. The CDR3 protein is CASGCMRAGQSRANVLTF. CDR3 bases: TGTGCTAGTGGTTGTATGCGTGCAGGACAAAGTCGGGCCAACGTCCTGACTTTC.

The chain has TRBV5-5 and TRBJ2-7; D is ambiguous. The germline gives CDR1 SGHKS, CDR2 YYEKEE (reference sequence). Trimming pared 0 bases from V and 1 base from J, leaving 8 bases between. The CDR3 length is 14 residues. CDR3 residues: CASSLVERSYEQYF. The CDR3 DNA follows: TGTGCCAGCAGCTTGGTAGAGAGGTCCTACGAGCAGTACTTC.